This T cell receptor (beta chain) was profiled in a study of T cell responses to AZD1222 COVID-19 vaccine. Notes on the study in general: Of spike-specific TCRs, nearly half reportedly target regions left unmutated in variants.

TCRdb keeps only in-frame clones here, not all; method: immunoSEQ multiplex PCR. The data show about 48,000 clones, 80% to 90% seen once. CDR3 size: 15 residues. Looked up from germline, CDR1 is MDHEN and CDR2 is SYDVKM. V lost 4 bases, J lost 0 bases, and 10 bases lay in between. In regard to this clone: Its antigen is undetermined.

The TCR sequence derives from an adult who received the AZD1222 COVID-19 vaccine. The chain employs TRBV28 and TRBJ1-3; D gene unclear. The material was peripheral blood, obtained 28 days after the second AZD1222 dose. CDR3 coding DNA: TGTGCCAGCAGTTCAAATCTGGGCTCTGGAAACACCATATATTTT. This codes for CASSSNLGSGNTIYF.